This TCR beta chain was retrieved from a study of blood T cell repertoires in COVID-19. Study-level information: Collection of acute and convalescent COVID-19 samples took place in the United States, Italy and Spain. T cells, B-cell-depleted T cells, or PBMCs provided the cDNA or gDNA that served as material.

Here immunoSEQ multiplex PCR was the method, and the copy in TCRdb shows in-frame clones only, minus some. The table records tens of thousands of clones, less than 90% of them present only once. Germline V lookup: CDR1 SGHRS, CDR2 YFSETQ. The CDR3 consists of 15 residues. J was trimmed by 0 bases and V by 4 bases; bases with no gene match: 6. Sequencing was carried out using peripheral blood. The clonotype comes from a man aged 80 or over with acute or convalescent COVID-19. This sequence joins TRBV5-1 and TRBJ1-1; 7 nucleotides agree with TRBD1. In DNA form, the CDR3 reads TGCGCCAGCAGCGGATCCGGGACAGTGAACACTGAAGCTTTCTTT. Translating gives CASSGSGTVNTEAFF.